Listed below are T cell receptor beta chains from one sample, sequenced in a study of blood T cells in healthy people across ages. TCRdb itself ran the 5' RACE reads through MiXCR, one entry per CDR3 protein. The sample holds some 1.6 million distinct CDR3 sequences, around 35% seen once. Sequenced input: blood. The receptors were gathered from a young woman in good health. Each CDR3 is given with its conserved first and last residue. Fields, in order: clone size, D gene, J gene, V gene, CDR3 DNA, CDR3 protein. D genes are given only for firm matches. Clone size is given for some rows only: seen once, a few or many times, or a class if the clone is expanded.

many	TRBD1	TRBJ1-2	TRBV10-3	TGTGCCATCAGCCGACCCTGGACAGGGGATTTGACTATTAAGCATGGCTACACCTTC	CAISRPWTGDLTIKHGYTF
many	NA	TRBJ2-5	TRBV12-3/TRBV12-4	TGTGCCAGCACTCCCACGGACAACCGGCGGGAGACCCAGTACTTC	CASTPTDNRRETQYF
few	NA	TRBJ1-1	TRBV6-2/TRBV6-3	TGTGCCAGCAGCCGCGGAGCAGCGAACACTGAAGCTTTCTTT	CASSRGAANTEAFF
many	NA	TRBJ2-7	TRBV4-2	TGTGCCAGCAGCCAAGATTTCTCGTCCTACGAGCAGTACTTC	CASSQDFSSYEQYF
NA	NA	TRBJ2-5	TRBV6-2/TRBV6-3	TGTGCCAGCAGACGAGCCCAGGGCGTAGTACAAGAGACCCAGTACTTC	CASRRAQGVVQETQYF
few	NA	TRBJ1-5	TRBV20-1	TGCAGTGCTAGGACGGAGAATAGCAATCAGCCCCAGCATTTT	CSARTENSNQPQHF
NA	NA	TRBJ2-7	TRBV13	TGTGCCAGCAGCTTTCTTGGGACTCCCACCTACGAGCAGTACTTC	CASSFLGTPTYEQYF
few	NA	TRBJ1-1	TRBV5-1	TGCGCCAGCGCGGATCTATACACTGAAGCTTTCTTT	CASADLYTEAFF
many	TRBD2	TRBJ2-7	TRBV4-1	TGCGCCAGCAGCCAAGAACCGGGACTAGCGGGGGCTTACGAGCAGTACTTC	CASSQEPGLAGAYEQYF
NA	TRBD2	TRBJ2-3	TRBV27	TGTGCCAGCAGTATCTCCGGGACTATCTTTGTAGATACGCAGTATTTT	CASSISGTIFVDTQYF
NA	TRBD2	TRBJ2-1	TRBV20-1	TGCAGTGCTAGAAACCTAGCGGGGGGGCCAGGGGAGAATGAGCAGTTCTTC	CSARNLAGGPGENEQFF
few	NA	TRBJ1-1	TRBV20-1	TGCAGTGCTAGAGCTCTGCCTGGGACTGAAGCTTTCTTT	CSARALPGTEAFF
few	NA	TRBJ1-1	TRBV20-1	TGCAGGGTTGGTCTGGGGGGAAGTGAGACTGAAGCTTTCTTT	CRVGLGGSETEAFF
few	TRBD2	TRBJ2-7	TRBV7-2	TGTGCCAGCAGCTTAGGCTATACCGGGACTAGCGGGGGAGATTACGAGCAGTACTTC	CASSLGYTGTSGGDYEQYF
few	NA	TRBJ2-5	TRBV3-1	TGTGCCAGCAGCCAAGTTCGAGGCCCGTCGACCCAGTACTTC	CASSQVRGPSTQYF
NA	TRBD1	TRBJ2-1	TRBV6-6	TGTGCCAGCAGGGAGCGACAGGGCAGTTTCTCCTACAATGAGCAGTTCTTC	CASRERQGSFSYNEQFF
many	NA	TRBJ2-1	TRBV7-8	TGTGCCAGCAGCGCAGACTATTTTATGCACATCTACAATGAGCAGTTCTTC	CASSADYFMHIYNEQFF
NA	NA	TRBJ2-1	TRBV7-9	TGTGCCAGCACCCCTATCCGGGGGGCCTCCTACAATGGGCAGTTCTTC	CASTPIRGASYNGQFF
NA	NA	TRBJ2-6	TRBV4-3	TGCGCCAGCAGCCAAGAAGGGGACACCTCTGGGGCCAACGTCCTGACTTTC	CASSQEGDTSGANVLTF
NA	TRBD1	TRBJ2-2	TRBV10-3	TGTGCCATCAGTGAGTCGATGGGACAGATCGTTGCCGGGGAGCTGTTTTTT	CAISESMGQIVAGELFF
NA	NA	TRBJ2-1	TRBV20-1	TGCAGTGCTAGAGATAACGGTGGGGGTCCTAGGAATGAGCAGTTCTTC	CSARDNGGGPRNEQFF
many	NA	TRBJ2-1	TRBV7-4	TGTGCCAGCAGCTTGGACGGGGCTAGCTCCTACAATGAGCAGTTCTTC	CASSLDGASSYNEQFF
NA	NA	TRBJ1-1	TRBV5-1	TGCGCCAGCCAGCATTTAGACATGAACACTGAAGCTTTCTTT	CASQHLDMNTEAFF
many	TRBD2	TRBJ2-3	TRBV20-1	TGCAGTGCTAGGCTAGCGGGGCGAGGAGATACGCAGTATTTT	CSARLAGRGDTQYF
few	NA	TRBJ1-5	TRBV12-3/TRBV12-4	TGTGCCAGCAGTTTAACAGATAGCAATCGGCCCCAGCATTTT	CASSLTDSNRPQHF
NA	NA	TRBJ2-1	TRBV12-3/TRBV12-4	TGTGCCAGCAGTTTCATAGGGAGTTCTTACAATGAGCAGTTCTTC	CASSFIGSSYNEQFF
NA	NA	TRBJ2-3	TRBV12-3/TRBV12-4	TGTGCCAGCAGCCGAGTCAGGGTCACAGATACGCAGTATTTT	CASSRVRVTDTQYF
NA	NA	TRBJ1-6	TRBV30	TGTGCCGCACGGACCGGCCTTAGCTCACCCCTCCACTTT	CAARTGLSSPLHF
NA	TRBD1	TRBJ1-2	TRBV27	TGTGCCAGCAGTCCGTTAGGAACAGGGGGCTATGGCTACACCTTC	CASSPLGTGGYGYTF
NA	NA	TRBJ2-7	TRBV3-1	TGTGCCAGCAGCCAAGCGGGAAAATCGGACAGTTTGTACTTC	CASSQAGKSDSLYF
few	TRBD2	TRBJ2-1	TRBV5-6	TGTGCCAGCAGAGGGAGGAGGGAGGGCCCTGAGCAGTTCTTC	CASRGRREGPEQFF
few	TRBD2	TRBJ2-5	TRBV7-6	TGTGCCAGCAGCTTAGCGGGACTAGCGGGGGGTACCTACCAAGGGACCCAGTACTTC	CASSLAGLAGGTYQGTQYF
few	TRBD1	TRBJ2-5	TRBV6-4	TGTGCCAGCAGCAAGGACAGGGAAGGGACCCAGTACTTC	CASSKDREGTQYF
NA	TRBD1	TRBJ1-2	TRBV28	TGTGCCAGCAGCCCCCCGACAGGGTTTTTTGCTGCTCCCTATGGCTACACCTTC	CASSPPTGFFAAPYGYTF
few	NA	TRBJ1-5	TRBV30	TGTGCCTGGAGCAGGGGCTTAAGCAATCAGCCCCAGCATTTT	CAWSRGLSNQPQHF
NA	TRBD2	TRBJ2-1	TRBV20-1	TGCAGTGCTAGTAGCGGGGGTACCTACAATGAGCAGTTCTTC	CSASSGGTYNEQFF
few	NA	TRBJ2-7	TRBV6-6	TGTGCCAGCACTCAGAGGCTGGGCTCGGGCGAGCAGTACTTC	CASTQRLGSGEQYF
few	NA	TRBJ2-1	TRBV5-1	TGCGCCAGCAAAGAGGGGGCGGGAAATGAGCAGTTCTTC	CASKEGAGNEQFF
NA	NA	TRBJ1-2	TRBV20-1	TGCAGTGCTAGAGAACCCTCCCCCGGGCCTGGCTACACCTTC	CSAREPSPGPGYTF
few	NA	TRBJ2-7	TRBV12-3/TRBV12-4	TGTGCCGGCAGTTTAGGGGTTTACGAGCAGTACTTC	CAGSLGVYEQYF